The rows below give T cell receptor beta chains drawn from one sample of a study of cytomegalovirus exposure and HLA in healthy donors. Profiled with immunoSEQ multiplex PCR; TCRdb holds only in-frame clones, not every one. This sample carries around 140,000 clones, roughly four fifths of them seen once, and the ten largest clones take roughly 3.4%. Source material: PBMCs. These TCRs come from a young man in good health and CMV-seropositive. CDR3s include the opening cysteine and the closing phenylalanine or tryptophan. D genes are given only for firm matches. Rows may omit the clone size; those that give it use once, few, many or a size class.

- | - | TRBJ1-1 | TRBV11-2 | CASSLFSQNTEAFF | TGTGCCAGCAGCTTATTTTCCCAGAACACTGAAGCTTTCTTT
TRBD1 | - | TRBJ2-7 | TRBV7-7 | CASSPRTGYEQYF | TGTGCTAGCAGCCCCAGGACAGGGTACGAGCAGTACTTC
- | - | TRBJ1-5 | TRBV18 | CASSPPGAGQPQHF | TGTGCCAGCTCACCACCAGGGGCTGGACAGCCCCAGCATTTT
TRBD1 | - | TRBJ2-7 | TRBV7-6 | CASSFSGGEGSYEQYF | TGTGCCAGCAGCTTCTCAGGGGGAGAGGGATCCTACGAGCAGTACTTC
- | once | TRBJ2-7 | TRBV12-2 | CASRPGTSRGDEQYF | TGTGCAAGTCGCCCAGGGACTAGCAGGGGAGACGAGCAGTACTTC
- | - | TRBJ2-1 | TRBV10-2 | CASLISGTYNEQFF | TGCGCCAGCTTAATCTCCGGGACCTACAATGAGCAGTTCTTC
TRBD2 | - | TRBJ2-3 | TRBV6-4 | CASRIKSGSYGDTQYF | TGTGCCAGCAGAATCAAAAGCGGGAGTTATGGAGATACGCAGTATTTT
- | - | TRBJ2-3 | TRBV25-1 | CASSDVGGRSSDTQYF | TGTGCCAGCAGTGATGTAGGCGGGCGTAGCTCAGATACGCAGTATTTT
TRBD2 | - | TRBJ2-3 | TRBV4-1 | CASSPLGLALDTQYF | TGCGCCAGCAGCCCTCTGGGACTAGCGCTAGATACGCAGTATTTT
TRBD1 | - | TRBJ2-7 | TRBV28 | CASREEYGTGIYEQYF | TGTGCCAGCAGGGAAGAATACGGGACAGGGATCTACGAGCAGTACTTC
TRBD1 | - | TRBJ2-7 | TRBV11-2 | CASSFGTGAYEQYF | TGTGCCAGCAGCTTTGGAACAGGGGCCTACGAGCAGTACTTC
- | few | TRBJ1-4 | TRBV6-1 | CASRFLTLGNEKLFF | TGTGCCAGCAGATTCCTAACCCTCGGTAATGAAAAACTGTTTTTT
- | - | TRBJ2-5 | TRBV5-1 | CASSLGSGEETQYF | TGCGCCAGCAGCTTGGGGTCAGGGGAAGAGACCCAGTACTTC
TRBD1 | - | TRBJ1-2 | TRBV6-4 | CASSRGQGNGYTF | TGTGCCAGCAGTCGGGGACAGGGTAATGGCTACACCTTC
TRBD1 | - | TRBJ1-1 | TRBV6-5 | CASSYFDRETEAFF | TGTGCCAGCAGTTACTTCGACAGGGAGACTGAAGCTTTCTTT
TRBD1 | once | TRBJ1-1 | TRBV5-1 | CASSSGTGGTEAFF | TGCGCCAGCAGCTCCGGGACAGGGGGCACTGAAGCTTTCTTT
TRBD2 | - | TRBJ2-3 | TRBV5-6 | CASSLERERTDTQYF | TGTGCCAGCAGCTTGGAGCGGGAGCGCACAGATACGCAGTATTTT
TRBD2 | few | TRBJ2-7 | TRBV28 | CASTRQSGRYEQYF | TGTGCCAGCACCCGCCAAAGCGGGAGGTACGAGCAGTACTTC
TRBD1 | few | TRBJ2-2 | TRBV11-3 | CASSTTSGTGGTGELFF | TGTGCCAGCAGCACGACGTCCGGGACAGGGGGAACCGGGGAGCTGTTTTTT
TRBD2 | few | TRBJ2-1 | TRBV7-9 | CASSLGLAGSSYNEQFF | TGTGCCAGCAGCTTAGGGCTAGCGGGGAGCTCCTACAATGAGCAGTTCTTC
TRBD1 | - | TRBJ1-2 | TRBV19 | CASKSTGVDYGYTF | TGTGCCAGTAAATCAACAGGGGTCGACTATGGCTACACCTTC
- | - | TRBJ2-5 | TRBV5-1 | CASYPGTADQETQYF | TGCGCCAGCTATCCCGGCACGGCGGACCAAGAGACCCAGTACTTC
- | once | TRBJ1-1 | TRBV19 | CASSIGRANTEAFF | TGTGCCAGTAGCATAGGGAGGGCGAACACTGAAGCTTTCTTT
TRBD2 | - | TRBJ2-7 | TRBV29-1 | CSTREVAGGGTYEQYF | TGCAGTACCAGGGAGGTAGCGGGAGGGGGAACCTACGAGCAGTACTTC